A single sample is the source of the 7 T cell receptor beta chains below, sequenced in a study of CD8+CD57+ T cells in acquired aplastic anemia. Genomic DNA constituted the template upon which TCR beta VDJ and CDR3 profiling was performed. One entry per CDR3 protein results from TCRdb running MiXCR on the reads. The repertoire includes hundreds of thousands of distinct CDR3 sequences, about three fifths of them detected once, and roughly 1.2% sits in the top ten. Only patients with CD8+CD57+ cell expansion on flow cytometry were chosen for sequencing. The sequencing sample was made of sorted CD4+, CD8+, or CD8+CD57+ T cells (not recorded which) from PBMCs. Source of these receptors: a human donor with aplastic anemia.

This chain joins TRBV20-1 and TRBJ2-7; D gene uncertain. V dropped 6 bases and J dropped 2 bases, with 11 bases sitting between them. The CDR3 sequence is 12 residues long. The germline V gene encodes CDR1 DFQATT and CDR2 SNEGSKA (reference sequence). CDR3 coding DNA: TGCAGTGCCCCCGGACCGACCTACGAGCAGTACTTC. As protein: CSAPGPTYEQYF.

The chain employs TRBV25-1 and TRBJ2-7, with 7 positions matching TRBD1. The germline V gene has CDR1 MGHDK and CDR2 SYGVNS. Trimming cost V 4 bases and J 3 bases; bases outside gene matches: 9. The CDR3 is made up of 15 amino acids. This chain's CDR3 is CASSGQGRTHYEQYF. CDR3 sequence (DNA): TGTGCCAGCAGTGGACAGGGTAGGACCCACTACGAGCAGTACTTC.

This clonotype was observed at least ten times. The chain carries TRBV7-8 and TRBJ1-3; no clear D. This CDR3 spans 15 amino acids. Trimming stripped 4 bases from V and 0 bases from J, with 10 bases between. Germline V gene sequence: CDR1 SGHVS, CDR2 FQNEAQ. CDR3 residues: CASSSGRTSGNTIYF. In DNA, the CDR3 is TGTGCCAGCAGCTCTGGAAGGACCTCTGGAAACACCATATATTTT.

This clonotype has a count of ten or more. The chain is built from TRBV6-1 and TRBJ2-5; TRBD1 might be the D (5 bases). Germline V gives CDR1 MNHNS, CDR2 SASEGT. Trimming took 3 bases from V and 6 from J, leaving 8 bases between them. The CDR3 runs to 12 residues. This chain's CDR3 is CASSDRAKTQYF. Here the CDR3 DNA reads TGTGCCAGCAGTGACAGGGCAAAGACCCAGTACTTC.

This clonotype was detected ten times or more. The chain links TRBV2 to TRBJ2-3, with TRBD2 matching 9 bases. J lost 0 bases, V lost 4 bases, and 8 bases had no gene match. The CDR3 is 17 residues long. Germline V CDR1 and CDR2: SNHLY, FYNNEI. In DNA, the CDR3 is TGTGCCAGCAGTGGCGCGGGGGGGGCTGGTAGCACAGATACGCAGTATTTT. Protein: CASSGAGGAGSTDTQYF.

This clonotype has a count of ten or more. The chain carries TRBV5-1 and TRBJ2-5, with TRBD1 matching over 7 bases. This CDR3 is 14 amino acids long. CDR1 is SGHRS, CDR2 YFSETQ, per germline. Losses at the gene ends were 4 bases for V and 4 bases for J; bases not matched to a gene: 7. Here the CDR3 DNA reads TGCGCCAGCAGCCCGAGGACAGGCCGAGAGACCCAGTACTTC. Amino acids: CASSPRTGRETQYF. Drawing the rest from reference TRBV5-1 and TRBJ2-5, the complete variable domain is KAGVTQTPRYLIKTRGQQVTLSCSPISGHRSVSWYQQTPGQGLQFLFEYFSETQRNKGNFPGRFSGRQFSNSRSEMNVSTLELGDSALYLCASSPRTGRETQYFGPGTRLLVL.

In its sample, this clonotype was seen once. The V gene is TRBV20-1, the J gene TRBJ2-1, with 9 bases that match TRBD2. The V gene's germline CDR1 is DFQATT and CDR2 SNEGSKA (reference sequence). CDR3 length: 12 amino acids. With V trimmed by 1 base and J by 13 bases, 5 bases remained unmatched. The DNA for the CDR3 is TGCAGTGCTAGAGGACTCGGGACTAGCCAGTTCTTC. Encoded protein: CSARGLGTSQFF.